The clone carrying this TCR beta chain was recorded only once. Its specificity is not known. TCRdb recomputed calls from the 5' RACE reads with MiXCR, one row per CDR3 protein. The profile covers some 150,000 distinct CDR3 sequences, with 14% appearing a single time and around 30% taken by the ten largest. There are 14 residues in the CDR3. The J segment lost 2 bases and the V segment lost 5 bases, leaving 5 bases of the junction unmatched. CDR1 is SEHNR and CDR2 is FQNEAQ in the germline V gene (reference sequence). This entry is derived from a study of T-cell memory formation after mild COVID-19. Study background: Largely donor-specific TCR clusters were found. Study outcomes and limitations: Clones contracting across day 15 to 85 had a balanced CD4/CD8 profile; later expanding clones leaned CD4+.

The chain has TRBV7-9 and TRBJ2-7, with 8 bases identical to TRBD1. The TCR was taken from an adult woman who had mild COVID-19 (a few samples of this study predate the infection). Cell type and time point are not known. Sample: PBMCs or a T cell subset sorted from them (not recorded which). The CDR3: CASSPQGQAYEQYF. CDR3 nucleotide sequence: TGTGCCAGCAGCCCCCAGGGACAGGCCTACGAGCAGTACTTC.